This entry describes one TCR beta chain. This clonotype has more than one count but fewer than ten. It has no known antigen specificity. No base qualities exist here, and no much larger clone lies one base off it. This sample is part of a study of early T cells in non-severe SARS-CoV-2 infection listed by TCRdb under 2021. About the full investigation: Because TCR sequencing was done on bulk RNA from unsorted whole blood, the alpha and beta chains could not be paired. Summary of the overall study and its limitations: VDJdb matching was skewed toward anti-spike CD8 responses and likely underestimated virus-specific expansions by missing private and CD4 specificities.

The junction shows trimming of 6 bases on V and 7 bases on J, and the gene matches do not reach 13 bases of it. The germline V gene (reference sequence) yields SGHNT for CDR1 and YYREEE for CDR2. From the cysteine through the phenylalanine, the CDR3 covers 15 amino acids. The retained sequence is limited to the CDR3, 45 bases, with the frame set at the first base. This was a case-control study nested in a cohort of healthcare workers in London, UK, who had nasopharyngeal swab PCR tests and blood samples taken every week. Healthcare workers were recruited between 23 and 31 March 2020, during the week of the UK lockdown, and were followed weekly for up to roughly 16 weeks. The method was 5' RACE. The instrument given in TCRdb is NextSeq 500. The TCR library protocol attached unique molecular identifiers to individual cDNA molecules to correct for sequencing error and PCR bias. Both TCR alpha and beta chains were sequenced, and tight co-correlation was observed between alpha and beta sequence abundances in each sample. In the original analysis: Decombinator V4 was used to annotate the V gene, J gene and CDR3 of the TCR sequences. TCRs were defined as expanded if a significant change between any two time points was detected under a Poisson model with p below 0.0001. TCR abundances were normalised to the total number of TCRs sequenced per sample and were expressed as counts per million. TRAV1-2 paired with TRAJ12, TRAJ20 or TRAJ33 defined MAIT TCRs, while TRAV10 paired with TRAJ18 defined iNKT TCRs. VDJdb, accessed on 1 November 2021, was searched for TCRs annotated for CMV, EBV and SARS-CoV-2, and TCRs annotated for more than one antigen were excluded. TCRdb cleaned the public reads at Q25 with fastp, built clones with MiXCR and kept in-frame beta chains. Every entry covers one CDR3 protein and lists the most common genes and DNA from its rows. The authors' filters were not applied to this entry. A total of approximately 120,000 distinct CDR3 sequences appear in this sample, 15% of them only once. The biggest ten clones account for about a fifth of the sample.

The sequence was obtained from an adult who was a healthcare worker with PCR-confirmed SARS-CoV-2 infection or an uninfected control (not recorded which). The sample comprised whole blood. The chain is assembled from TRBV5-4 and TRBJ2-1, and TRBD2 aligns with 7 junction nucleotides. The CDR3 sequence is CASTTRGRGGNEQFF. In nucleotide form, the sequence is TGTGCCAGCACCACCCGGGGGAGGGGAGGTAATGAGCAGTTCTTC.